Shown below are 25 T cell receptor beta chains from a single sample sequenced in a study of beta chain features in type 1 diabetes. As every portion of the isolated RNA was reverse transcribed, the sequencing read expressed TCRB transcripts. The method was immunoSEQ multiplex PCR; TCRdb's version includes in-frame clones alone and lacks a portion of them. The repertoire consists of 350,000 or so clones, with around 20% occurring once and the leading ten covering 0.044%. Material: naive CD4+ T cells from blood. These receptors all come from a woman in her late teens or twenties in good health.

This clone has a handful of counts. This chain connects TRBV25-1 to TRBJ1-3; D may be TRBD1 (6 bases). The CDR3 is made up of 15 amino acids. The germline V and J ends were trimmed by 2 bases and 6 bases, with 14 bases remaining between them. From germline, CDR1 is MGHDK and CDR2 SYGVNS. The CDR3 DNA is TGTGCCAGCAGTGAAGGGGGCAGACTCGAAAACACCATATATTTT. Its protein product is CASSEGGRLENTIYF.

The chain joins TRBV30 to TRBJ2-1, with 7 bases that match TRBD1. Germline V lookup: CDR1 GTSNPN, CDR2 SVGIG (reference sequence). The V gene end was trimmed by 3 bases and the J gene end by 7 bases; junction bases not matched to a gene: 9. The CDR3 covers 14 residues. The CDR3 sequence is CAWSAQGVGNEQFF. Here the CDR3 DNA reads TGTGCCTGGAGCGCTCAGGGGGTCGGGAATGAGCAGTTCTTC.

The rearrangement joins TRBV7-9 to TRBJ1-1; D is unresolved. The germline V gene has CDR1 SEHNR and CDR2 FQNEAQ (reference sequence). This CDR3 contains 13 residues. The V and J ends lost 1 base and 0 bases respectively, with 3 bases between them. As DNA, the CDR3 is TGTGCCAGCAGCTTAGATATGAACACTGAAGCTTTCTTT. Amino acids: CASSLDMNTEAFF.

This chain links TRBV2 with TRBJ1-2; D is perhaps TRBD1 (5 bases). This CDR3 has 13 residues. The germline V and J ends were trimmed by 11 bases and 1 base, with 14 bases remaining between them. Germline CDR1 SNHLY, CDR2 FYNNEI. CDR3 region: CAGDGGFNYGYTF. The CDR3 region has the DNA TGTGCCGGCGACGGGGGGTTTAACTATGGCTACACCTTC.

The CDR3 DNA is TGCGCCAGCAGTTCAACCTACAATGAGCAGTTCTTC. Its protein is CASSSTYNEQFF. This sequence joins TRBV5-1 and TRBJ2-1, with D uncertain. CDR3 length equals 12 residues. Trimming took off 5 bases at V and 2 bases at J, with 5 bases between the two ends. Germline V gives CDR1 SGHRS, CDR2 YFSETQ.

This clone was counted a few times. The gene calls are TRBV5-1 and TRBJ2-7; D unclear. This CDR3 region has 13 residues. Germline CDR1 SGHRS, CDR2 YFSETQ. The germline V and J ends were trimmed by 1 base and 6 bases, with 11 bases remaining between them. The CDR3 reads CASSLTGYGEQYF. Here the CDR3 DNA reads TGCGCCAGCAGCTTGACGGGTTACGGCGAGCAGTACTTC.

V and J are TRBV4-2 and TRBJ2-7; 9 positions match TRBD2. Germline V gene sequence: CDR1 LGHNA, CDR2 YNFKEQ. This CDR3 contains 17 residues. V gave up 4 bases and J gave up 1 base; unmatched junction bases: 11. CDR3 in DNA: TGTGCCAGCAGCCTACATGCCAGCGGGGGGTCTTCCTACGAGCAGTACTTC. It is translated as CASSLHASGGSSYEQYF.

The J gene is TRBJ1-2, the V gene TRBV6-5; 8 nucleotides agree with TRBD1. The V gene's germline CDR1 is MNHEY and CDR2 SVGAGI. The CDR3 totals 14 residues. The J segment lost 5 bases and the V segment lost 5 bases, leaving 7 bases of the junction unmatched. The CDR3 sequence is CASSDTGGGYGYTF. The CDR3 nucleotides read TGTGCCAGCAGTGACACAGGGGGTGGGTATGGCTACACCTTC.

This clone occurred a few times. CDR3 sequence: CASSETQGYGYTF. The CDR3 nucleotides read TGCGCCAGCAGCGAAACACAGGGCTATGGCTACACCTTC. The rearrangement joins TRBV5-1 to TRBJ1-2; possible D gene TRBD1, 6 bases. The CDR3 covers 13 residues. Per the germline V gene, CDR1 is SGHRS and CDR2 is YFSETQ. Trimming removed 4 bases from V and 4 bases from J, with 11 bases in between.

The chain employs TRBV10-2 and TRBJ2-5; D uncertain. CDR3 length equals 11 residues. The germline CDR1 and CDR2 sequences are WSHSY and SAAADI. V lost 6 bases and J lost 5, with 7 bases in between. CDR3 coding DNA: TGCGCCAGCAGCCAAGCGGAGACCCAGTACTTC. Translated, it gives CASSQAETQYF.

V and J are TRBV5-4 and TRBJ2-2; weak D call: TRBD1 (6 bases). V lost 1 base, J lost 4 bases, and 11 bases lay in between. This CDR3 has 15 amino acids. From germline, CDR1 is SGHNT and CDR2 YYREEE (reference sequence). CDR3 amino acids: CASSLRGGSTGELFF. CDR3 nucleotides: TGTGCCAGCAGCTTGAGAGGGGGTTCCACCGGGGAGCTGTTTTTT. Full variable domain (rest looked up from reference TRBV5-4 and TRBJ2-2): ETGVTQSPTHLIKTRGQQVTLRCSSQSGHNTVSWYQQALGQGPQFIFQYYREEENGRGNFPPRFSGLQFPNYSSELNVNALELDDSALYLCASSLRGGSTGELFFGEGSRLTVL.

This clone was counted between two and nine times. The chain carries TRBV5-6 and TRBJ2-7; D is undetermined. V shed 3 bases and J shed 6 bases, with 10 bases lying between them. The CDR3 is 12 residues long. Germline CDR1 is SGHDT and CDR2 is YYEEEE. CDR3 sequence: CASSSLSVEQYF. CDR3 nucleotides: TGTGCCAGCAGCTCCCTTAGTGTCGAGCAGTACTTC.

This chain connects TRBV18 to TRBJ2-7; TRBD1 matches 8 bases. Germline lookup yields CDR1 KGHSH and CDR2 LQKENI. Germline trimming cut 1 base from V and 7 bases from J; bases unmatched to any gene: 9. The CDR3 has 15 amino acids. The CDR3 sequence is CASSPRTGNWWEQYF. The CDR3 DNA is TGTGCCAGCTCACCACGGACAGGGAATTGGTGGGAGCAGTACTTC.

This chain joins TRBV6-4 and TRBJ2-7, with 8 bases fitting TRBD1. Germline trimming cut 5 bases from V and 6 bases from J; bases unmatched to any gene: 9. The CDR3 length is 14 residues. Germline V gene sequence: CDR1 MRHNA, CDR2 SNTAGT. The CDR3 spells CASSLTGTGGEQYF. Written as DNA, the CDR3 is TGTGCCAGCAGTCTTACCGGGACAGGAGGCGAGCAGTACTTC.

This clone was seen a handful of times. CDR3 bases: TGCGCCAGCAGCCTTTCGACTAGCGGGGGGGGTGAGACCCAGTACTTC. This translates into CASSLSTSGGGETQYF. This rearrangement joins TRBV4-1 to TRBJ2-5; 14 nucleotides agree with TRBD2. The CDR3 contains 16 residues. Losses at the gene ends were 4 bases for V and 5 bases for J; bases not matched to a gene: 6. Germline V gives CDR1 MGHRA, CDR2 YSYEKL.

This clone showed up just a few times. The V and J genes are TRBV5-1 and TRBJ2-1; 10 bases align to TRBD2. V lost 7 bases to trimming and J lost 2 bases; unmatched junction nucleotides: 6. Looked up from germline, CDR1 is SGHRS and CDR2 is YFSETQ. This CDR3 has 15 residues. The CDR3 loop reads CASAPTSGTYNEQFF. The CDR3 DNA is TGCGCCAGCGCACCAACTAGCGGGACCTACAATGAGCAGTTCTTC. The whole variable domain, remainder taken from reference TRBV5-1 and TRBJ2-1, is KAGVTQTPRYLIKTRGQQVTLSCSPISGHRSVSWYQQTPGQGLQFLFEYFSETQRNKGNFPGRFSGRQFSNSRSEMNVSTLELGDSALYLCASAPTSGTYNEQFFGPGTRLTVL.

Only a few counts were recorded for this clone. The J gene is TRBJ2-7, the V gene TRBV9; 9 bases fit TRBD1. CDR3 length equals 16 residues. CDR1 and CDR2 from the germline V gene are SGDLS and YYNGEE. The V gene end was trimmed by 4 bases and the J gene end by 2 bases; junction bases not matched to a gene: 10. This CDR3 is CASSFTDRTGAYEQYF. Written as DNA, the CDR3 is TGTGCCAGCAGCTTCACTGACAGGACAGGGGCCTACGAGCAGTACTTC.

V is TRBV7-3 and J is TRBJ2-5; 12 nucleotides align to TRBD2. This CDR3 is built from 16 residues. With 5 bases clipped from V and 5 bases from J, the junction kept 9 bases outside the gene matches. Germline loops: CDR1 SGHTA, CDR2 FQGTGA. DNA for the CDR3: TGTGCCAGCAGCCCCAAGGGACTAGCGGGTGCGGAGACCCAGTACTTC. It specifies CASSPKGLAGAETQYF.

V usage is TRBV9 and J usage is TRBJ1-2; weak D call: TRBD1 (5 bases). Germline loops: CDR1 SGDLS, CDR2 YYNGEE. The CDR3 runs to 13 residues. V lost 3 bases and J lost 8, with 14 bases in between. CDR3 sequence reads: CASSARWDWGYTF. Here the CDR3 DNA reads TGTGCCAGCAGCGCACGATGGGACTGGGGCTACACCTTC. Full variable domain (rest looked up from reference TRBV9 and TRBJ1-2): DSGVTQTPKHLITATGQRVTLRCSPRSGDLSVYWYQQSLDQGLQFLIQYYNGEERAKGNILERFSAQQFPDLHSELNLSSLELGDSALYFCASSARWDWGYTFGSGTRLTVV.

The chain joins TRBV9 to TRBJ2-3; 11 bases agree with TRBD2. Per the germline V gene, CDR1 is SGDLS and CDR2 is YYNGEE. This CDR3 is 16 amino acids long. V lost 4 bases and J lost 2; bases outside the gene matches: 6. The CDR3 loop is CASSFSGRAYTDTQYF. CDR3 nucleotide sequence: TGTGCCAGCAGCTTTAGCGGGAGGGCCTACACAGATACGCAGTATTTT.

In this sample, this clone turned up a few times. The gene calls are TRBV25-1 and TRBJ1-1; D gene unclear. This CDR3 contains 14 residues. The V end was cut by 6 bases, the J end by 3 bases, with 14 bases between. Looked up from germline, CDR1 is MGHDK and CDR2 is SYGVNS. The CDR3 sequence is CASRGGGRDTEAFF. DNA for the CDR3: TGTGCCAGCAGGGGAGGAGGGAGGGACACTGAAGCTTTCTTT.

This chain links TRBV2 with TRBJ2-5; TRBD1 aligns across 9 bases. The junction had 6 bases not matched to a gene; V was cut back by 6 bases and J by 4 bases. The CDR3 sequence is 14 residues long. The germline V gene has CDR1 SNHLY and CDR2 FYNNEI. CDR3: CASSGTGLRETQYF. CDR3 DNA sequence: TGTGCCAGCAGCGGGACAGGGCTGAGAGAGACCCAGTACTTC. Using reference TRBV2 and TRBJ2-5 for the parts outside the CDR3, the full variable domain is EPEVTQTPSHQVTQMGQEVILRCVPISNHLYFYWYRQILGQKVEFLVSFYNNEISEKSEIFDDQFSVERPDGSNFTLKIRSTKLEDSAMYFCASSGTGLRETQYFGPGTRLLVL.

This clone turned up a few times. The V and J genes are TRBV29-1 and TRBJ2-3, with TRBD2 identical over 9 bases. Germline-derived CDR1 and CDR2 are SQVTM and ANQGSEA. Unmatched junction bases numbered 7, after V lost 5 bases and J lost 4 bases. This CDR3 contains 14 residues. The DNA for the CDR3 is TGCAGCGTTAGTAGCGGGAGTTCCCCAGATACGCAGTATTTT. Its translation is CSVSSGSSPDTQYF.

The V call is TRBV2, the J call TRBJ1-5; D is uncertain. CDR1 and CDR2 from the germline V gene are SNHLY and FYNNEI. V was shortened by 6 bases and J by 5 bases, with 8 bases between the two germline ends. The CDR3 has 12 residues. The CDR3 loop reads CASRDWDQPQHF. The CDR3 coding sequence is TGTGCCAGCAGGGACTGGGATCAGCCCCAGCATTTT.

This clone turned up a few times. This chain uses TRBV7-9 with TRBJ1-2, with D possibly matching TRBD1 (5 bases). The ends were cut back, 5 bases at V and 0 bases at J, with 13 bases in the middle. The CDR3 runs to 15 residues. Per the germline V gene, CDR1 is SEHNR and CDR2 is FQNEAQ (reference sequence). The CDR3 DNA is TGTGCCAGCAGCCCAGGACAACCTGCTAACTATGGCTACACCTTC. The encoded protein is CASSPGQPANYGYTF.